The sequence of this T cell receptor beta chain was determined in a study of control samples from healthy donors and cancer patients. Repertoires were generated with immunoSEQ multiplex PCR, while TCRdb's copy carries only in-frame clones and drops some. This sample has approximately 74,000 clones, with about 94% found just once. V shed 6 bases, J shed 3 bases, and the junction held 4 bases outside the gene matches. This CDR3 comprises 14 residues. Germline CDR1 reads WSHSY; CDR2 reads SAAADI. Source material: blood. V gene TRBV10-2 combines with J gene TRBJ2-2; 7 bases match TRBD1. The clonotype comes from a woman in her thirties in good health. The CDR3 sequence: CASSRTGHTGELFF. CDR3 nucleotide sequence: TGCGCCAGCAGCCGGACAGGTCACACCGGGGAGCTGTTTTTT.